Each of the 15 T cell receptor beta chains below was sequenced from the same sample in a study of blood T cell repertoires in COVID-19. The assay was immunoSEQ multiplex PCR, and TCRdb's table has in-frame clones only and misses some. The table lists 200,000 or so clones, roughly 76% of them singletons. Sequencing input: peripheral blood. Every receptor here comes from a human donor in a cohort sampled during active COVID-19.

The chain uses TRBV19 and TRBJ2-1; D perhaps matches TRBD1 (6 bases). Germline V CDR1 and CDR2: LNHDA, SQIVND (reference sequence). Trimming shortened V by 4 bases and J by 5 bases, and 12 bases separated the two germline ends. This CDR3 comprises 14 residues. The CDR3 region is CASSRQATNNEQFF. CDR3 nucleotide sequence: TGTGCCAGTAGTAGACAGGCGACCAACAATGAGCAGTTCTTC. The variable domain in full, with the rest retrieved from reference TRBV19 and TRBJ2-1, is DGGITQSPKYLFRKEGQNVTLSCEQNLNHDAMYWYRQDPGQGLRLIYYSQIVNDFQKGDIAEGYSVSREKKESFPLTVTSAQKNPTAFYLCASSRQATNNEQFFGPGTRLTVL.

The chain joins TRBV7-6 to TRBJ1-5, with TRBD1 as a possible D gene (6 bases). V dropped 3 bases and J dropped 1 base, with 7 bases sitting between them. Germline V lookup: CDR1 SGHVS, CDR2 FNYEAQ. This CDR3 contains 14 residues. DNA of the CDR3: TGTGCCAGCAGCTTCAGGGGAAGCAATCAGCCCCAGCATTTT. Translating it yields CASSFRGSNQPQHF.

The genes are TRBV10-3 and TRBJ1-4, with D possibly being TRBD1 (5 bases). Trimming took 7 bases from V and 8 from J, leaving 17 bases between them. The CDR3 is 14 amino acids. Germline V gene sequence: CDR1 ENHRY, CDR2 SYGVKD. CDR3 amino acids: CAITPGGKGEKLFF. The DNA for the CDR3 is TGTGCCATCACCCCCGGAGGGAAGGGGGAAAAACTGTTTTTT.

This clone was recorded only once. The V call is TRBV28, the J call TRBJ2-7, with D possibly TRBD1 on 6 matching bases. Germline V gene sequence: CDR1 MDHEN, CDR2 SYDVKM. The CDR3 has 12 amino acids. Trimming removed 8 bases from V and 3 bases from J, with 11 bases in between. The CDR3 sequence: CASGRDNYEQYF. The CDR3 region has the DNA TGTGCCAGCGGCCGGGACAACTACGAGCAGTACTTC. The full variable domain, in which reference TRBV28 and TRBJ2-7 provide the parts outside the CDR3, is DVKVTQSSRYLVKRTGEKVFLECVQDMDHENMFWYRQDPGLGLRLIYFSYDVKMKEKGDIPEGYSVSREKKERFSLILESASTNQTSMYLCASGRDNYEQYFGPGTRLTVT.

This clone was seen only a few times. The gene calls are TRBV6-4 and TRBJ1-5; 7 bases line up with TRBD1. The V and J ends lost 4 bases and 9 bases, in that order; junction bases with no gene match: 6. CDR1 and CDR2 (germline): MRHNA, SNTAGT. The CDR3 sequence is 13 residues long. The chain's CDR3 is CASSARQGTPQHF. Here the CDR3 DNA reads TGTGCCAGCAGTGCCCGACAGGGAACGCCCCAGCATTTT.

This clone was seen just once. The chain links TRBV6-4 to TRBJ2-2; 10 bases are a match to TRBD1. The germline V gene encodes CDR1 MRHNA and CDR2 SNTAGT. CDR3 size: 18 residues. The V gene end was trimmed by 6 bases and the J gene end by 3 bases; junction bases not matched to a gene: 13. CDR3 loop: CASRPTGGSGLYTGELFF. CDR3 coding DNA: TGTGCCAGCAGGCCGACAGGGGGCTCGGGGTTGTACACCGGGGAGCTGTTTTTT.

There are a few counts of this clone. The chain has TRBV28 and TRBJ1-5; possibly TRBD1 for D (6 bases). The CDR3 spans 15 residues. Between the trimmed V and J ends, which lost 4 bases and 1 base, there was a span of 11 bases. Germline CDR1 and CDR2: MDHEN and SYDVKM. CDR3 bases: TGTGCCAGCAGTTACCTAACAGGGAGCAATCAGCCCCAGCATTTT. Translating it yields CASSYLTGSNQPQHF.

CDR3 region: CASSLRDRVLGDNQPQHF. CDR3 sequence (DNA): TGTGCCAGCAGTTTACGGGACAGGGTTTTGGGGGACAATCAGCCCCAGCATTTT. This sequence joins TRBV28 and TRBJ1-5; 9 bases match TRBD1. V was clipped by 2 bases and J by 3 bases; unmatched bases: 11. This CDR3 has 18 amino acids. Germline V lookup: CDR1 MDHEN, CDR2 SYDVKM.

The CDR3, as DNA: TGTGCCAGCAGCTTAACGCTGGGGCGGGAGGGCCAGGAGACCCAGTACTTC. As protein: CASSLTLGREGQETQYF. The genes are TRBV7-2 and TRBJ2-5; 9 nucleotides match TRBD2. With V trimmed by 2 bases and J by 5 bases, 12 bases remained unmatched. The CDR3 spans 17 residues. The germline V gene encodes CDR1 SGHTA and CDR2 FQGNSA.

The chain recombines TRBV7-8 with TRBJ2-1; 9 bases are shared with TRBD2. Germline trimming cut 6 bases from V and 8 bases from J; bases unmatched to any gene: 14. Germline V CDR1 and CDR2: SGHVS, FQNEAQ. CDR3 length equals 16 residues. CDR3 residues: CASSSSVAGVSHEQFF. In nucleotides, the CDR3 is TGTGCCAGCAGTTCAAGTGTAGCGGGAGTTTCCCATGAGCAGTTCTTC.

About this clone: At the DNA level, this CDR3 is encoded by other sequences in the same sample as well. V and J are TRBV28 and TRBJ1-5; 7 bases are shared with TRBD1. This CDR3 region has 15 residues. The V gene's germline CDR1 is MDHEN and CDR2 SYDVKM. J lost 4 bases, V lost 5 bases, and 8 bases had no gene match. The CDR3 loop is CASSAYRGGNQPQHF. The CDR3 coding sequence is TGTGCCAGCAGTGCCTACAGGGGAGGAAATCAGCCCCAGCATTTT.

This chain connects TRBV3-1 (or the pseudogene TRBV3-2) to TRBJ2-3; 9 bases agree with TRBD1. There are 15 residues in the CDR3. The V gene end was trimmed by 5 bases and the J gene end by 4 bases; junction bases not matched to a gene: 7. Germline-derived CDR1 and CDR2 are LGHDT and YNNKEL (reference sequence). For the CDR3, the DNA is TGTGCCAGCAGCGCCGGGACAGGGTGGGCAGATACGCAGTATTTT. This codes for CASSAGTGWADTQYF.

The rearrangement links TRBV28 to TRBJ1-5, with 9 bases aligning to TRBD1. Looked up from germline, CDR1 is MDHEN and CDR2 is SYDVKM. J lost 1 base, V lost 1 base, and 2 bases had no gene match. The CDR3 length is 16 residues. Here the CDR3 DNA reads TGTGCCAGCAGTTTATATGGGACAGGGAGCAATCAGCCCCAGCATTTT. Translated, it gives CASSLYGTGSNQPQHF.

This clone was seen only a few times. The rearrangement joins TRBV7-2 to TRBJ1-1; possibly TRBD1 for D (5 bases). This CDR3 comprises 15 residues. Trimming left V 4 bases short and J 4 bases short, with 16 bases between. Germline V CDR1 and CDR2: SGHTA, FQGNSA. Here the CDR3 DNA reads TGTGCCAGCAGCTCCCACGGAGGGGTGGGCACTGAAGCTTTCTTT. This sequence encodes CASSSHGGVGTEAFF.

The chain couples TRBV14 to TRBJ1-2; 9 bases match TRBD1. Per germline, CDR1 SGHDN and CDR2 FVKESK. Trimming at V came to 5 bases and at J to 4 bases, leaving 8 bases not matched to a gene. CDR3 length: 15 amino acids. This chain's CDR3 is CASSSRTGALYGYTF. DNA of the CDR3: TGTGCCAGCAGCTCGCGGACAGGGGCGCTCTATGGCTACACCTTC.